This T cell receptor beta chain was documented in a study of T cell responses to AZD1222 COVID-19 vaccine. Germline V gene lookup returns CDR1 SGDLS and CDR2 YYNGEE. The germline V and J ends were trimmed by 1 base and 5 bases, with 11 bases remaining between them. This CDR3 spans 14 amino acids. TCRdb's copy holds only in-frame clones and misses some; the assay was immunoSEQ multiplex PCR. Among roughly 97,000 clones listed, 88% were seen once. This clonotype originated in an adult in good health. The chain links TRBV9 to TRBJ2-3; tentatively, D is TRBD1 (6 bases). The starting material was peripheral blood, obtained on day 0 of AZD1222 vaccination. CDR3: CASSVTGSGDTQYF. DNA for the CDR3: TGTGCCAGCAGCGTAACAGGGTCCGGAGATACGCAGTATTTT.